The 25 T cell receptor beta chains listed next were all sequenced from one sample in a study of esophageal squamous cell carcinoma under preoperative chemotherapy (dated by TCRdb to 2016 to 2019). The library was obtained by PCR. TCRdb records HiSeq X Ten as the sequencer. TCRdb redid the processing of the public reads, applying fastp at Q25 and MiXCR, and retained in-frame beta chains. Records with the same CDR3 protein are collapsed into one entry carrying the most frequent genes and DNA. A total of 9,000 to 9,500 distinct CDR3 sequences appear in this sample, approximately 50% of them only once. The ten largest clones take up 12% to 15% of the sample. The time point label here, explained by the study, means: after preoperative PTX-NDP chemotherapy. Specimen collection occurred from a patient given preoperative chemotherapy. Receptors originate from a human donor with esophageal squamous cell carcinoma. The donor label of this sample is uncertain.

This clonotype showed up many times. The chain uses TRBV6-1 and TRBJ2-7; 7 bases align to TRBD1. Trimming took 7 bases from V and 0 from J; bases not matched to a gene: 9. CDR3 length: 15 residues. CDR1 is MNHNS, CDR2 SASEGT, per germline. In nucleotides, the CDR3 is TGTGCCAGCACCCTACGGACAGGTAACTCCTACGAGCAGTACTTC. Translated: CASTLRTGNSYEQYF.

This clonotype was observed a single time. Mismatch with germline at one junction end may stem from a read error. The rearrangement links TRBV6-1 to TRBJ2-3, with D perhaps given as TRBD1 or TRBD2 (6 bases each). The DNA end favors TRBJ2-7, so the J call may be wrong. The CDR3 consists of 15 residues. Germline CDR1 and CDR2: MNHNS and SASEGT. DNA of the CDR3: TGTTCCAGCAACCGGAGGGGGAGCACCAAAGATACGCAGTACTTC. Its protein product is CSSNRRGSTKDTQYF.

This clonotype was found many times. The rearrangement uses TRBV6-1 and TRBJ2-1; D not certain. The V end lost 6 bases, the J end lost 1 base, and 13 bases lay between the germline ends. CDR1 is MNHNS, CDR2 SASEGT, per germline. The CDR3 has 15 residues. The CDR3 spells CASRPGPDSYNEQFF. The CDR3 DNA sequence: TGTGCCAGCAGACCGGGTCCCGATTCCTACAATGAGCAGTTCTTC.

The chain combines TRBV5-1 with TRBJ2-5; TRBD1 is a possible D gene (6 bases). From germline, CDR1 is SGHRS and CDR2 YFSETQ. The CDR3 covers 14 residues. V lost 0 bases and J lost 3, with 9 bases in between. The CDR3 DNA reads TGCGCCAGCAGCTTGGTTGCAGGGGAAGAGACCCAGTACTTC. The encoded protein is CASSLVAGEETQYF. The full variable domain, completed using reference TRBV5-1 and TRBJ2-5, is KAGVTQTPRYLIKTRGQQVTLSCSPISGHRSVSWYQQTPGQGLQFLFEYFSETQRNKGNFPGRFSGRQFSNSRSEMNVSTLELGDSALYLCASSLVAGEETQYFGPGTRLLVL.

The chain is built from TRBV12-3 or TRBV12-4 and TRBJ2-1; no firm D call. There are 12 residues in the CDR3. V was clipped by 9 bases and J by 8 bases, with 14 bases between them. The CDR3 sequence: CARGVSTDEQFF. CDR3 DNA: TGTGCCAGGGGTGTCAGCACAGATGAGCAGTTCTTC.

This clonotype is classed as medium-sized. The J gene is TRBJ2-5, the V gene TRBV6-6, with 7 bases aligning to TRBD2. CDR1 MNHNY and CDR2 SVGAGI come from the germline V gene (reference sequence). Trimming took 0 bases from V and 12 from J; bases not matched to a gene: 4. This CDR3 spans 12 amino acids. The CDR3 sequence: CASSYSRTREYF. The CDR3 DNA follows: TGTGCCAGCAGTTACTCACGGACTAGAGAGTACTTC.

This clonotype came up many times. V gene TRBV5-5 combines with J gene TRBJ2-5, with D perhaps matching TRBD1 (5 bases). Germline values: CDR1 SGHKS, CDR2 YYEKEE (reference sequence). The CDR3 sequence is 13 residues long. Trimming took 1 base from V and 11 from J, leaving 15 bases between them. The CDR3 region is CASSLIPDNEQYF. In DNA, the CDR3 is TGTGCCAGCAGCTTGATTCCGGACAATGAGCAGTACTTC.

The chain joins TRBV6-1 to TRBJ2-1; TRBD1 aligns across 8 bases. Germline lookup yields CDR1 MNHNS and CDR2 SASEGT. The CDR3 is 14 residues long. V lost 6 bases and J lost 10; bases outside the gene matches: 11. The CDR3 nucleotides are TGTGCCAGCAGACGGGACAGGAGGGCCCACGAGCAGTTCTTC. Encoded protein: CASRRDRRAHEQFF.

The chain recombines TRBV6-1 with TRBJ2-3; D call uncertain. The CDR3 is 13 amino acids. Trimming stripped 6 bases from V and 9 bases from J, with 16 bases between. Germline lookup yields CDR1 MNHNS and CDR2 SASEGT. This CDR3 reads CASRVGAKNTQYF. Written as DNA, the CDR3 is TGTGCCAGCAGAGTGGGCGCCAAAAACACGCAGTATTTT.

This clonotype was found a few times. V gene TRBV27 combines with J gene TRBJ2-1; 11 nucleotides line up with TRBD2. The DNA end favors TRBJ2-7, so the J call may be wrong. Germline V lookup: CDR1 MNHEY, CDR2 SMNVEV (reference sequence). This CDR3 comprises 14 residues. The CDR3 loop is CASSLGTSGYEQYF. The CDR3 bases are TGTGCCAGCAGTTTGGGGACTAGCGGCTACGAGCAGTACTTC.

This chain joins TRBV4-1 and TRBJ2-4; D is uncertain. The CDR3 runs 14 residues. Germline loops: CDR1 MGHRA, CDR2 YSYEKL. With 0 bases removed from V and 13 bases from J, the gap between germline ends came to 16 bases. CDR3 coding DNA: TGCGCCAGCAGCCAAGATAGGGCCAGCAAAGGGCAGTACTTC. Its protein is CASSQDRASKGQYF.

This chain joins TRBV7-2 and TRBJ2-5, with D unresolved. Germline lookup yields CDR1 SGHTA and CDR2 FQGNSA. V lost 5 bases and J lost 1, with 17 bases in between. The CDR3 extends over 16 amino acids. CDR3 nucleotide sequence: TGTGCCAGCAGCATCAAAGCTGTGAGTCTCCAAGAGACCCAGTACTTC. It translates to CASSIKAVSLQETQYF.

This clonotype turned up a few times. The chain employs TRBV14 and TRBJ2-5; possibly TRBD2 for D (6 bases). The V and J ends lost 4 bases and 11 bases respectively, with 32 bases between them. The CDR3 loop spans 18 amino acids. Germline V gene lookup returns CDR1 SGHDN and CDR2 FVKESK. CDR3 amino acids: CASSLGTGDLSSYNEQYF. The CDR3 DNA reads as TGTGCCAGCAGCCTAGGAACGGGGGACTTAAGCTCCTACAATGAGCAGTACTTC.

Regarding this clonotype: The germline gene is not matched at one end of the junction; a read error may be the cause. The chain combines TRBV6-1 with TRBJ2-3; D possibly matches TRBD1 or TRBD2 (7 bases each). The V gene's germline CDR1 is MNHNS and CDR2 SASEGT. The CDR3 totals 16 residues. The CDR3 sequence: CASRGAGGGGGDTQYF. As DNA, the CDR3 is TGTGCCAGCAGGGGGGCAGGGGGGGGTGGCGGAGATACGCAGTATTTC.

In this sample, this clonotype turned up many times. The gene calls are TRBV28 and TRBJ2-2; 7 bases match TRBD2. The length of the CDR3 is 15 residues. The V segment lost 3 bases and the J segment 1 base; nucleotides outside the gene matches: 2. Germline CDR1 MDHEN, CDR2 SYDVKM. CDR3 sequence: CASSFSGGNTGELFF. The CDR3 bases are TGTGCCAGCAGTTTTTCGGGAGGGAACACCGGGGAGCTGTTTTTT.

The J gene is TRBJ2-5, the V gene TRBV10-3; D unclear. The CDR3 has 8 amino acids. V was shortened by 11 bases and J by 11 bases, with 9 bases between the two germline ends. Germline CDR1 ENHRY, CDR2 SYGVKD. This CDR3 reads CAYSEQYF. CDR3 in DNA: TGTGCCTACAGTGAGCAGTACTTC.

The rearrangement uses TRBV12-3 or TRBV12-4 and TRBJ2-3; D unresolved. The CDR3 has 16 amino acids. The V end lost 4 bases, the J end lost 4 bases, and 18 bases lay between the germline ends. The CDR3 spells CASSSPSSNGPDTQYF. As DNA, the CDR3 is TGTGCCAGCAGTTCACCCTCGTCGAACGGCCCAGATACGCAGTATTTT.

This clonotype appeared once. An end of the junction differs from the germline gene, which may be a read error. V gene TRBV6-4 combines with J gene TRBJ2-4; a possible D gene is TRBD2 (6 bases). Germline V gene data show CDR1 as MRHNA and CDR2 as SNTAGT. The CDR3 loop spans 14 amino acids. The CDR3 region is CGSAGLGAKNTQYF. The CDR3 DNA follows: TGTGGCAGCGCGGGGCTGGGAGCCAAAAACACGCAGTACTTC.

The chain couples TRBV6-1 to TRBJ2-1; a weak D match, TRBD2 (6 bases). Matching the DNA end better, TRBJ2-7 makes the J call doubtful. From germline, CDR1 is MNHNS and CDR2 SASEGT. The CDR3 is made up of 16 amino acids. The CDR3: CASTRLGGMVKDMQYF. In DNA form, the CDR3 reads TGTGCCAGCACCAGACTGGGGGGAATGGTCAAAGATATGCAGTACTTC.

This clonotype occurred many times. This chain links TRBV5-1 with TRBJ2-1; tentatively, D is TRBD1 or TRBD2 (5 bases each). The CDR3 sequence is 15 residues long. V was pared by 2 bases and J by 3 bases, with 12 bases between. Germline loops: CDR1 SGHRS, CDR2 YFSETQ. This CDR3 is CASSLDPGRYNEQFF. The CDR3 DNA sequence: TGCGCCAGCAGCTTAGATCCGGGACGCTACAATGAGCAGTTCTTC.

As to this clonotype: Compared with germline, one end of the junction differs, possibly owing to a read error. The chain is built from TRBV25-1 and TRBJ2-3, with 8 nucleotides matching TRBD2. The germline V gene has CDR1 MGHDK and CDR2 SYGVNS. This CDR3 is 16 amino acids long. The CDR3 DNA reads TGTGCCAGCAGGGGTCTCGGGGGGGGTGACACAGATACGCAGTATTTC. It yields the protein CASRGLGGGDTDTQYF.

This clonotype was detected many times. The chain uses TRBV6-5 and TRBJ2-1, with D perhaps matching TRBD1 (5 bases). V gave up 4 bases and J gave up 10 bases, with 14 bases separating them. Germline assignment: CDR1 MNHEY and CDR2 SVGAGI. The length of the CDR3 is 13 residues. CDR3 sequence reads: CASSWTRAGEQFF. CDR3 coding DNA: TGTGCCAGCAGTTGGACCCGGGCAGGGGAGCAGTTCTTC.

The CDR3: CASSDEGTGTQYF. The CDR3 nucleotides read TGTGCCAGCAGTGACGAGGGTACCGGGACGCAGTATTTT. The V gene is TRBV6-1, the J gene TRBJ2-2; D may be TRBD2 (5 bases). Judging by the DNA end, TRBJ2-3 fits better; the J call may be wrong. The CDR3 loop spans 13 amino acids. CDR1 is MNHNS and CDR2 is SASEGT in the germline V gene.

There are many counts of this clonotype. The chain is built from TRBV5-4 and TRBJ1-1; D is unresolved. The CDR3 extends over 17 amino acids. The ends were cut back, 6 bases at V and 1 base at J, with 22 bases in the middle. Per the germline V gene, CDR1 is SGHNT and CDR2 is YYREEE (reference sequence). CDR3 nucleotides: TGTGCCAGCATCGATTGGGAGGGCGGCAAAGAGAACACTGAAGCTTTCTTT. Protein sequence: CASIDWEGGKENTEAFF.

In the case of this clonotype: In this CDR3 the conserved last residue, phenylalanine or tryptophan, is missing, so a read error is likely. No DNA is shown, since the ends of the CDR3 on it are uncertain; the CDR3 is the one TCRdb lists. This rearrangement joins TRBV6-1 to TRBJ2-3; the listed D gene, TRBD1, was not tested against the DNA. The CDR3 is 15 amino acids in total, end residues counted. Germline CDR1 MNHNS, CDR2 SASEGT. This CDR3 is CASSDWPGTPTSSTS.